A single sample gave rise to the 6 T cell receptor beta chains below, sequenced in a study of memory CD4+ T cells and cytomegalovirus serostatus. Repertoires were generated with immunoSEQ multiplex PCR, while TCRdb's copy carries only in-frame clones and drops some. The sample gives around 26,000 clones, around 75% of which show up once; 0.68% is in the top ten. Single viable CD3+CD4+CD8-CD45RO+ cells were sorted as the memory CD4+ T cells. Specimen: memory CD4+ T cells from blood. Receptors were obtained from an adult in good health and CMV-seronegative.

The V call is TRBV7-9, the J call TRBJ1-4; 12 nucleotides agree with TRBD1. The CDR3 loop spans 15 amino acids. Germline V gene lookup returns CDR1 SEHNR and CDR2 FQNEAQ (reference sequence). The J segment lost 8 bases and the V segment lost 5 bases, leaving 6 bases of the junction unmatched. The CDR3 is CASSTGTGGQEKLFF. DNA for the CDR3: TGTGCCAGCAGCACCGGGACAGGGGGCCAGGAAAAACTGTTTTTT.

This rearrangement joins TRBV4-1 to TRBJ1-2; 7 bases align to TRBD1. J lost 7 bases, V lost 2 bases, and 4 bases had no gene match. Germline V gene lookup returns CDR1 MGHRA and CDR2 YSYEKL. The CDR3 runs to 13 residues. As DNA, the CDR3 is TGCGCCAGCAGCCAACAGGGGGGAATTGGCTACACCTTC. Encoded protein: CASSQQGGIGYTF.

This clone showed up just a few times. CDR3 bases: TGTGCCAGCAGCCTAACAGGGGGCGCCTATGGCTACACCTTC. Its protein product is CASSLTGGAYGYTF. The gene calls are TRBV11-1 and TRBJ1-2; 9 positions agree with TRBD1. V dropped 5 bases and J dropped 4; count of bases not matched to a gene: 5. CDR1 and CDR2 (germline): SGHAT, FQDESV (reference sequence). CDR3 length: 14 residues.

A single count supports this clone. The chain recombines TRBV5-1 with TRBJ2-7, with 11 positions matching TRBD1. This CDR3 region has 16 residues. The germline V gene has CDR1 SGHRS and CDR2 YFSETQ. The junction had 4 bases not matched to a gene; V was cut back by 0 bases and J by 2 bases. DNA for the CDR3: TGCGCCAGCAGCTTGGCCTGGGGACAGGGGGCCTACGAGCAGTACTTC. It is translated as CASSLAWGQGAYEQYF.

The gene calls are TRBV18 and TRBJ1-1; a weak D match, TRBD1 (6 bases). This CDR3 has 17 residues. In germline, CDR1 is KGHSH, CDR2 LQKENI. Trimming stripped 3 bases from V and 0 bases from J, with 17 bases between. This CDR3 is CASSPRSTGSLNTEAFF. The CDR3, as DNA: TGTGCCAGCTCACCCCGTTCGACAGGCTCATTGAACACTGAAGCTTTCTTT. The entire variable domain, with the rest obtained from reference TRBV18 and TRBJ1-1, is as follows: NAGVMQNPRHLVRRRGQEARLRCSPMKGHSHVYWYRQLPEEGLKFMVYLQKENIIDESGMPKERFSAEFPKEGPSILRIQQVVRGDSAAYFCASSPRSTGSLNTEAFFGQGTRLTVV.

The CDR3 DNA is TGCGCCAGCAGCGGGACAGGGGGCAATGAGCAGTTCTTC. Residues: CASSGTGGNEQFF. This rearrangement joins TRBV10-1 to TRBJ2-1; 11 bases are shared with TRBD1. The ends lost 6 bases at V and 6 bases at J; junction bases unmatched: 1. Germline V CDR1 and CDR2: WNHNN, SYGVQD (reference sequence). CDR3 length equals 13 residues.